The clone carrying this T cell receptor (beta chain) was picked up a small number of times. Its target is not known. The sample comes from a study of T-cell memory formation after mild COVID-19. The CDR3 loop spans 13 amino acids. The V gene end was trimmed by 7 bases and the J gene end by 2 bases; junction bases not matched to a gene: 4. Germline V gene sequence: CDR1 DFQATT, CDR2 SNEGSKA (reference sequence). TCRdb reanalysed the 5' RACE reads using MiXCR and keeps one entry per CDR3 protein. The table has around 420,000 distinct CDR3 sequences, about 24% seen once; the top ten hold about 10%. Points from the study as a whole: For contracting clones, CD4+ ones sat mainly in CM and EM, CD8+ in EMRA. For second-wave clones that peaked at day 37, SARS-CoV-2 specificity went unverified.

This sequence originates from an adult woman who had mild COVID-19 (a few samples of this study predate the infection). Cell type and time point are not known. Source material: PBMCs or a T cell subset sorted from them (not recorded which). The chain recombines TRBV20-1 with TRBJ2-2; TRBD2 matches at 7 bases. CDR3: CSVASGNTGELFF. The CDR3 DNA reads TGCAGTGTAGCTAGCGGCAACACCGGGGAGCTGTTTTTT.